This TCR beta chain is from a study of memory CD4+ T cells and cytomegalovirus serostatus. Study summary: Of the healthy Belgian adults, 9 were CMV seropositive and approximately 24 seronegative.

V gave up 5 bases and J gave up 7 bases, with 10 bases separating them. The CDR3 contains 12 residues. From germline, CDR1 is SGHTS and CDR2 YDEGEE. Single viable CD3+CD4+CD8-CD45RO+ cells were sorted as the memory CD4+ T cells. Donors' CMV status reflects serum IgG against pp150, pp28, p38, p52. Only in-frame clones appear in the TCRdb table, and some are missing; sequencing was by immunoSEQ multiplex PCR. The table lists 45,000 or so clones, 79% of them singletons. The chain combines TRBV5-8 with TRBJ2-1; D perhaps matches TRBD2 (5 bases). Sequencing was done on a sample of memory CD4+ T cells from blood. The source of this sequence is an adult in good health and CMV-seronegative. This CDR3 reads CASSWGVNEQFF. The CDR3 bases are TGTGCCAGCAGTTGGGGAGTTAATGAGCAGTTCTTC.